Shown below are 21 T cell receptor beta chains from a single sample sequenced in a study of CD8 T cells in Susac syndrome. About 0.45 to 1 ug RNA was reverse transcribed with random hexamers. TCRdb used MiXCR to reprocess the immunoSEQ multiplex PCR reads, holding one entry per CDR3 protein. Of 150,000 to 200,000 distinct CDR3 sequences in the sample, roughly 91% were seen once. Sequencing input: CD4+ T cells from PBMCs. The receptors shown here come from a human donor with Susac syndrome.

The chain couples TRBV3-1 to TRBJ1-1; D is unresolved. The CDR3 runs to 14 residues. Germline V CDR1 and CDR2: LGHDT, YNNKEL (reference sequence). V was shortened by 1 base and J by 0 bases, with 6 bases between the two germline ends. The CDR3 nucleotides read TGTGCCAGCAGCCAAGGAGAGATGAACACTGAAGCTTTCTTT. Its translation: CASSQGEMNTEAFF.

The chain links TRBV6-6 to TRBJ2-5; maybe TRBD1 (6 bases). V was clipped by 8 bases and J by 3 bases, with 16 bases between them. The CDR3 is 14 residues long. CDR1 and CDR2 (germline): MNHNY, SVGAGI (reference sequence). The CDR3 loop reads CASRFGQNKETQYF. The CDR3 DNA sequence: TGTGCCAGCCGGTTTGGACAGAACAAAGAGACCCAGTACTTC.

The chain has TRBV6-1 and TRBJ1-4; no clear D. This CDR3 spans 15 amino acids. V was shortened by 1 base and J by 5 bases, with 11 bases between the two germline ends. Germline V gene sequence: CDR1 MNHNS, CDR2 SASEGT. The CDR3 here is CASSEGRAPNEKLFF. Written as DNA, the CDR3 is TGTGCCAGCAGTGAAGGCCGGGCCCCAAATGAAAAACTGTTTTTT.

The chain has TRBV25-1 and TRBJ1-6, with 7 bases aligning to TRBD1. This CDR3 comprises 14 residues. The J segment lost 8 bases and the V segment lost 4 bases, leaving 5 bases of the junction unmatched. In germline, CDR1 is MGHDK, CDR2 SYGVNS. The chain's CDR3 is CASSATGFHSPLHF. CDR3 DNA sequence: TGTGCCAGCAGTGCGACAGGGTTTCATTCACCCCTCCACTTT. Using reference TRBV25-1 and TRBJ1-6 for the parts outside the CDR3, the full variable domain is EADIYQTPRYLVIGTGKKITLECSQTMGHDKMYWYQQDPGMELHLIHYSYGVNSTEKGDLSSESTVSRIRTEHFPLTLESARPSHTSQYLCASSATGFHSPLHFGNGTRLTVT.

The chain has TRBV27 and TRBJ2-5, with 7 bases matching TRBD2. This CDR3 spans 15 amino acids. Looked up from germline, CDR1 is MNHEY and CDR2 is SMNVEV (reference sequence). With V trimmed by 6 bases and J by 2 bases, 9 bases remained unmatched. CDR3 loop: CASRPSGTIQETQYF. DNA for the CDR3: TGTGCCAGCAGACCTTCCGGGACTATTCAAGAGACCCAGTACTTC.

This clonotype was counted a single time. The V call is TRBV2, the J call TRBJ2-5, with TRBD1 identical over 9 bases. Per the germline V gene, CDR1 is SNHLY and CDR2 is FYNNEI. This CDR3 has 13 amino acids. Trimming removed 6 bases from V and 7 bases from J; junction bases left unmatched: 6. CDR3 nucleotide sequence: TGTGCCAGCAGCTCCGGGACAGGGAGGACCCAGTACTTC. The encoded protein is CASSSGTGRTQYF.

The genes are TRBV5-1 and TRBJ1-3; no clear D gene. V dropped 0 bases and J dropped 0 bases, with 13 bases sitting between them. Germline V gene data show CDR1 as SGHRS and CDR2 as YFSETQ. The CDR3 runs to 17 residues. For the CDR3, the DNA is TGCGCCAGCAGCTTGGGGTCAGGACGTATCTCTGGAAACACCATATATTTT. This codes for CASSLGSGRISGNTIYF.

The CDR3 DNA is TGTGCCAGCACCCTAGGGGGCTCTGGAAACACCATATATTTT. The encoded protein is CASTLGGSGNTIYF. V gene TRBV12-3 or TRBV12-4 combines with J gene TRBJ1-3; the D gene is possibly TRBD1 (6 bases). The ends were cut back, 7 bases at V and 0 bases at J, with 10 bases in the middle. The CDR3 runs to 14 residues.

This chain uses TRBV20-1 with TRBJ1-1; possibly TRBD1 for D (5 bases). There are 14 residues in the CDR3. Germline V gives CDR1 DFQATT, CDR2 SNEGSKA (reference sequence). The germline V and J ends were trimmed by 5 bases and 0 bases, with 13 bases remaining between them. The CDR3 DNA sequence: TGCAGTGCTCTACGACAGACCGTGAACACTGAAGCTTTCTTT. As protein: CSALRQTVNTEAFF.

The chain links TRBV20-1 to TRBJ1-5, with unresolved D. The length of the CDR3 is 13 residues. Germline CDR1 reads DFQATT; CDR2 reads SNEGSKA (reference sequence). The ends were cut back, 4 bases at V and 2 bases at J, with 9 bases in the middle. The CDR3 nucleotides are TGCAGTGCTATCCAGCACGGCAATCAGCCCCAGCATTTT. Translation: CSAIQHGNQPQHF.

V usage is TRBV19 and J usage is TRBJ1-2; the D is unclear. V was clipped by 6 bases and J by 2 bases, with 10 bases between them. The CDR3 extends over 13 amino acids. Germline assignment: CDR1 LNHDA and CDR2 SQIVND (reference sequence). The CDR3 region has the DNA TGTGCCAGTAGAAGGACCGAGAACTATGGCTACACCTTC. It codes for CASRRTENYGYTF.

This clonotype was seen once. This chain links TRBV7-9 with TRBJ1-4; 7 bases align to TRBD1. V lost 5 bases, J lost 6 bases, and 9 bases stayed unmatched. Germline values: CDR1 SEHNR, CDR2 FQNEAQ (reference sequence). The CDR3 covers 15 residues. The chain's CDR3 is CASSVPTGRYEKLFF. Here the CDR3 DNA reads TGTGCCAGCAGCGTGCCGACAGGGAGGTATGAAAAACTGTTTTTT.

Here the CDR3 DNA reads TGTGCCAGCAGCTACGGGGGGGCCTCCTACAATGAGCAGTTCTTC. Protein product: CASSYGGASYNEQFF. The genes are TRBV5-4 and TRBJ2-1; TRBD2 aligns across 8 bases. The J segment lost 0 bases and the V segment lost 3 bases, leaving 2 bases of the junction unmatched. CDR1 SGHNT and CDR2 YYREEE come from the germline V gene (reference sequence). The CDR3 extends over 15 amino acids.

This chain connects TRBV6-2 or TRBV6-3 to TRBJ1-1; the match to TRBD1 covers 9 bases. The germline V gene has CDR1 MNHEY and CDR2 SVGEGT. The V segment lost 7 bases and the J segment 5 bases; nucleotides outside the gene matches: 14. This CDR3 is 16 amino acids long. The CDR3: CASISQGAFISTEAFF. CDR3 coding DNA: TGTGCCAGCATTTCACAGGGGGCGTTTATATCAACTGAAGCTTTCTTT.

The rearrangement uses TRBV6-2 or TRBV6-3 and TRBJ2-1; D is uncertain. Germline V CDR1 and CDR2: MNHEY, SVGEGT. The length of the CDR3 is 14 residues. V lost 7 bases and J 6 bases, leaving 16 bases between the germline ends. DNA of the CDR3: TGTGCCAGCACCTACTCAACAGTACGCAATGAGCAGTTCTTC. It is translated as CASTYSTVRNEQFF.

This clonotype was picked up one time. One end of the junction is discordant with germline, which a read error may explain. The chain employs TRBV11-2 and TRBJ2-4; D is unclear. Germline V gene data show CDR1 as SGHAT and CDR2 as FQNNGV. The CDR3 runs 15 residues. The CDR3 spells CASSLGTFSRNIRYF. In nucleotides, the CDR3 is TGTGCCAGCAGCTTAGGGACCTTCAGTAGAAACATTCGGTACTTC.

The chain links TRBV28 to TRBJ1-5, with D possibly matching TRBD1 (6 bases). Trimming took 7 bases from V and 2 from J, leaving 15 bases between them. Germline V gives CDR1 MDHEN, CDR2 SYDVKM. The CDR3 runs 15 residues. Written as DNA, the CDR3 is TGTGCCAGCACCTGGGGGCAGGATGGCAATCAGCCCCAGCATTTT. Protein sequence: CASTWGQDGNQPQHF.

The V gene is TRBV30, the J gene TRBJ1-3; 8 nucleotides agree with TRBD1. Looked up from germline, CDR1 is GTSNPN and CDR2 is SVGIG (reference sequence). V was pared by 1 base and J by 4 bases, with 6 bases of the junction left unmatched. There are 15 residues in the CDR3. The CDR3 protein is CAWSAFTGGGNTIYF. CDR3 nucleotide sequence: TGTGCCTGGAGTGCCTTCACAGGGGGAGGAAACACCATATATTTT.

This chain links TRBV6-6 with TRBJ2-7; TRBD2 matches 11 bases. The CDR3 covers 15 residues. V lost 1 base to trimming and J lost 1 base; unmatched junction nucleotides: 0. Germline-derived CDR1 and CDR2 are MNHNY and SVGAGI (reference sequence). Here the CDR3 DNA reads TGTGCCAGCAGTTACTTAGCGGGAGGGTCCTACGAGCAGTACTTC. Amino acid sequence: CASSYLAGGSYEQYF.

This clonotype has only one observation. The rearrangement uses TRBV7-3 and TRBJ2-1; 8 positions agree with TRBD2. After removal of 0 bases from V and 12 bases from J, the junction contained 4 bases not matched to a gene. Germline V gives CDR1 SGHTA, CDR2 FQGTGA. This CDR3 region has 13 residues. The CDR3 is CASSLTSGVVQFF. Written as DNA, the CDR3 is TGTGCCAGCAGCTTAACTAGCGGGGTCGTGCAGTTCTTC. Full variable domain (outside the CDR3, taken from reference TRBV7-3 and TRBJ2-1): GAGVSQTPSNKVTEKGKYVELRCDPISGHTALYWYRQSLGQGPEFLIYFQGTGAADDSGLPNDRFFAVRPEGSVSTLKIQRTERGDSAVYLCASSLTSGVVQFFGPGTRLTVL.

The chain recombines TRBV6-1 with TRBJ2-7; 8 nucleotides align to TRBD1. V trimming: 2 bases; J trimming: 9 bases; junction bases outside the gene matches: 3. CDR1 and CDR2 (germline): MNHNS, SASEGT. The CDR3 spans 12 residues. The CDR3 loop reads CASSESTGVQYF. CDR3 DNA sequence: TGTGCCAGCAGTGAATCGACAGGGGTGCAGTACTTC.